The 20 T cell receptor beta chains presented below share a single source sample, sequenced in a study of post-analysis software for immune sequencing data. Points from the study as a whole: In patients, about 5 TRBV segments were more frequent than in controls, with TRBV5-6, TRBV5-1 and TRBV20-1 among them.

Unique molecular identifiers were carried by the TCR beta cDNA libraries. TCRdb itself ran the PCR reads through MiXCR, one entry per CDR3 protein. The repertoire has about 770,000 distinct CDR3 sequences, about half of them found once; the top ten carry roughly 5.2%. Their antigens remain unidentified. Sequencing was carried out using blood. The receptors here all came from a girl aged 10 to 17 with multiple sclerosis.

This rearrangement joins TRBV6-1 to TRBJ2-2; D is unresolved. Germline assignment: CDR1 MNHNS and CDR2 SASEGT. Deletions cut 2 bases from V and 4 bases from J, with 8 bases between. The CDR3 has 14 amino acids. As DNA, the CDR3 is TGTGCCAGCAGTGAATTAGGCGCCACCGGGGAGCTGTTTTTT. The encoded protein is CASSELGATGELFF.

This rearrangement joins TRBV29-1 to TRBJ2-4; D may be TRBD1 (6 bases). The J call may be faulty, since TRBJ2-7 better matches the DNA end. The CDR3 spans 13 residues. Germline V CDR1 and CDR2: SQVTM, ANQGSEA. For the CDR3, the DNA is TGCAGCGTTTCGGACAGTCGGTTCTACGAGCAGTACTTC. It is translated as CSVSDSRFYEQYF.

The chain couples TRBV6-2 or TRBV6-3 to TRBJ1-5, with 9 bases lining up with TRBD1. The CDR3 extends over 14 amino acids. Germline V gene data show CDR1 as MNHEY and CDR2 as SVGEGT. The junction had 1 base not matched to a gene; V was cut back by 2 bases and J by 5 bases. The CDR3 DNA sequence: TGTGCCAGCAGTTACGGGGACAGGGATCAGCCCCAGCATTTT. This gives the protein CASSYGDRDQPQHF.

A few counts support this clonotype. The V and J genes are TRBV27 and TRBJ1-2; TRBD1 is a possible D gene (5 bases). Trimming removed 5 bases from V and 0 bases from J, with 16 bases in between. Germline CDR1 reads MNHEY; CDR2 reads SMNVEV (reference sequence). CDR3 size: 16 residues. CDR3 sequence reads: CASSRGGNNANYGYTF. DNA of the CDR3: TGTGCCAGCAGTCGGGGGGGGAATAATGCTAACTATGGCTACACCTTC.

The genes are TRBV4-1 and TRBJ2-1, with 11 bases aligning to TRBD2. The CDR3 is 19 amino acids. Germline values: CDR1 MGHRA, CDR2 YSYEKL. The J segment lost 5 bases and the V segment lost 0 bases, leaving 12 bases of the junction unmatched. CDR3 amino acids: CASSQELASGRYTHNEQFF. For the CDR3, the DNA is TGCGCCAGCAGCCAAGAGTTAGCTAGCGGGAGGTACACTCACAATGAGCAGTTCTTC.

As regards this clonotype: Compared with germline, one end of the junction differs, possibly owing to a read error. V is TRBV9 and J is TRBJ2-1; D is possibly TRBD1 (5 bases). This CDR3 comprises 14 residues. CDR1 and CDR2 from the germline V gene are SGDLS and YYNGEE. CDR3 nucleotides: TGTGCCAGCAGCCCCAGGGTGTCAGGCAATGAGCGGTTCTTC. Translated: CASSPRVSGNERFF.

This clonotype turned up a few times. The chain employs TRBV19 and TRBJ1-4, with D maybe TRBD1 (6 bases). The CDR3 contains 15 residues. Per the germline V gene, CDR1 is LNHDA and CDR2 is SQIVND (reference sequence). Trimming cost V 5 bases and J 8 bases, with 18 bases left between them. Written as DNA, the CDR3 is TGTGCCAGTAGTTCCGGGACACCGGGTGGCGAAAAACTGTTTTTT. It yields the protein CASSSGTPGGEKLFF.

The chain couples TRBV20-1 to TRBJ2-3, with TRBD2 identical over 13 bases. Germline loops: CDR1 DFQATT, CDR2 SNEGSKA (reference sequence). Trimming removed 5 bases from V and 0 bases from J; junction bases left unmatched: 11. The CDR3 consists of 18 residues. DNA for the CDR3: TGCAGTGCTTCTTTCGGACTAGCGGGGGACTCTAGCACAGATACGCAGTATTTT. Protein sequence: CSASFGLAGDSSTDTQYF.

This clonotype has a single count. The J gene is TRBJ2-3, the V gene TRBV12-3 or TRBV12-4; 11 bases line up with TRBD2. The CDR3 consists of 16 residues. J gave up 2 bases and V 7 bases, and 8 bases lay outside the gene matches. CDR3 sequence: CASTILAGAPTDTQYF. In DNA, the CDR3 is TGTGCCAGCACCATACTAGCGGGAGCGCCCACAGATACGCAGTATTTT.

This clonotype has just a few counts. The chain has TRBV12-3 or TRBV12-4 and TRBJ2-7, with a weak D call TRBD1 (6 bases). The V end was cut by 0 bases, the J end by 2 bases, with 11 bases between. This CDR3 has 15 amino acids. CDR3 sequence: CASSLAAGQTYEQYF. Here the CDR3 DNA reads TGTGCCAGCAGTTTAGCTGCCGGACAGACCTACGAGCAGTACTTC.

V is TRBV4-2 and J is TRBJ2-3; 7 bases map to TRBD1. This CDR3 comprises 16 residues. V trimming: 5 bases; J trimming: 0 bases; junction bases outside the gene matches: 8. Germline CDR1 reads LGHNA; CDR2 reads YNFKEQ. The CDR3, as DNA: TGTGCCAGCAGCGCATTCCGGGACAGTAGCACAGATACGCAGTATTTT. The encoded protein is CASSAFRDSSTDTQYF.

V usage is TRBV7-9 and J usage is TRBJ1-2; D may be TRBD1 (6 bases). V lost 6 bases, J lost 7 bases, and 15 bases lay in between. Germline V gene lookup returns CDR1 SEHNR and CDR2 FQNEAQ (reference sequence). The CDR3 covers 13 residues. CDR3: CASRSGTFVGYTF. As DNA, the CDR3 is TGTGCCAGCAGGTCCGGGACATTTGTTGGCTACACCTTC.

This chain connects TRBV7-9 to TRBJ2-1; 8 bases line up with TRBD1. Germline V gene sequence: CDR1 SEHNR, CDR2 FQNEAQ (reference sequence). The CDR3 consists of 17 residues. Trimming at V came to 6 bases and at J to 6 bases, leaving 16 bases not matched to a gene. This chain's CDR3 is CASRTRGTGTGINEQFF. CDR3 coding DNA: TGTGCCAGCAGGACGAGGGGGACCGGGACAGGCATCAATGAGCAGTTCTTC.

DNA for the CDR3: TGTGCCAGCAGCAGTCCAACGACAGGTAAAAGATACGAGCAGTACTTC. This encodes CASSSPTTGKRYEQYF. This rearrangement joins TRBV5-5 to TRBJ2-5; a possible D gene is TRBD1 (6 bases). Judging by the DNA end, TRBJ2-7 fits better; the J call may be wrong. Germline CDR1 and CDR2: SGHKS and YYEKEE (reference sequence). The CDR3 length is 16 residues.

DNA of the CDR3: TGTGCCAGCAGTTTGAGGACAGGAGATAGCAATCAGCCCCAGCATTTT. Its protein is CASSLRTGDSNQPQHF. V gene TRBV12-3 or TRBV12-4 combines with J gene TRBJ1-5, with 7 bases fitting TRBD1. Trimming cost V 3 bases and J 0 bases; bases outside gene matches: 5. CDR3 length equals 16 residues.

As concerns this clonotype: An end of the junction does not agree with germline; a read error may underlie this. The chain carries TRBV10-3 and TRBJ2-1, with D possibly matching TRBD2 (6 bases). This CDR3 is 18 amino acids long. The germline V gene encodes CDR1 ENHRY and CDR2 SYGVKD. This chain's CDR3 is CAISESRGGTNSYDEQFF. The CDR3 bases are TGTGCCATCAGTGAGTCCCGAGGCGGGACGAACTCCTACGATGAGCAGTTCTTC.

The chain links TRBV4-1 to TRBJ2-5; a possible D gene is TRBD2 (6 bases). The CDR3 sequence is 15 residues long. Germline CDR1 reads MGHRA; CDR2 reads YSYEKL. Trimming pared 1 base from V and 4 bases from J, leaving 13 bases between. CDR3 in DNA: TGCGCCAGCAGCCAAGGGATCCTGGAGGGAGAGACCCAGTACTTC. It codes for CASSQGILEGETQYF.

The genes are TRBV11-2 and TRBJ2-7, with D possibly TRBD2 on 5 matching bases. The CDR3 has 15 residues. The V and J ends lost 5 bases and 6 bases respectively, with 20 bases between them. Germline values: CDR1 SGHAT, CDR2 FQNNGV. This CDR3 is CASSPPGYNEVEQYF. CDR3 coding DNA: TGTGCCAGCAGCCCCCCGGGGTACAATGAGGTCGAGCAGTACTTC.

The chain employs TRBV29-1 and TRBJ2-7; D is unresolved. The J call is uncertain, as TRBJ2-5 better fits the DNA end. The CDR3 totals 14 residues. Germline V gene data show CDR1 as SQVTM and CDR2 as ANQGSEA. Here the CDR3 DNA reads TGCAGCGTTGAAACGGCCCACGAAGCGTGGACCCAGTACTTC. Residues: CSVETAHEAWTQYF.

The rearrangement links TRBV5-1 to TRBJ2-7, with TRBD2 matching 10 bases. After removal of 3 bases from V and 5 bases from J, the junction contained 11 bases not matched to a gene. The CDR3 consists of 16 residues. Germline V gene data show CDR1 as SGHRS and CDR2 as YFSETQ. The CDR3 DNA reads TGCGCCAGCAGCTGGCTCGGGCTAGCGGGAGTGAACGAGCAGTACTTC. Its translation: CASSWLGLAGVNEQYF.